This T cell receptor beta chain was observed in a study of patients and donors after allogeneic stem cell transplantation. TCRdb redid the calling of the RT-PCR reads with MiXCR, one entry per CDR3 protein. The sample lists about a million distinct CDR3 sequences; roughly 17% were seen once. Trimming pared 4 bases from V and 0 bases from J, leaving 7 bases between. CDR1 and CDR2 from the germline V gene are LGHNA and YNFKEQ. The CDR3 has 14 amino acids. The sequenced sample was blood, either unsorted or a sorted T cell fraction (not recorded which). The receptor's source is a human donor who was either an allogeneic HSCT recipient or a stem cell or donor lymphocyte infusion donor (not recorded which). It is not recorded whose cells these are; they may come from a transplant donor. V usage is TRBV4-2 and J usage is TRBJ1-3; D is unresolved. In nucleotides, the CDR3 is TGTGCCAGCAGCCGCCCGGACTCTGGAAACACCATATATTTT. Translated, it gives CASSRPDSGNTIYF.